This TCR beta chain was sequenced in a study of blood T cell repertoires in COVID-19 (TCRdb year 2020). With regard to the full study: Samples from collaborators originated in the United States, Italy and Spain and spanned both the acute and convalescent phases of COVID-19. The repertoires were released in a freely available public database intended as a resource for research on the immune response to SARS-CoV-2. The prospective study material was composed of cDNA or gDNA derived from T cells, B-cell-depleted T cells, or PBMCs. HLA class I and class II types, where available, came from metadata supplied by the sample provider rather than from assay-based typing. The dataset comprised deeply sampled blood TCRbeta repertoires from subjects exposed to, actively infected with, or recovered from COVID-19. The samples were drawn from the first 160 participants of the ongoing ImmuneRACE study and from 1,254 subjects provided by 6 global collaborators. Nearly every sample came with metadata listing a de-identified subject ID, COVID-19 status, age in years and sex. Study-level results and caveats: Clinical and demographic metadata were provided uncurated, with the amount varying by source and participant.

Comment on this clone: The antigen this receptor binds is unknown. Base-call qualities are not available, and no considerably larger clone is one nucleotide away.

Each collaborating institution followed its own protocols to collect whole blood in K2EDTA tubes. For TCRbeta analysis, collaborator samples were shipped as frozen whole blood, as isolated PBMCs, or as DNA extracted from either sample type. TCRbeta CDR3 regions were amplified from genomic DNA by means of the immunoSEQ Assay, a bias-controlled multiplex PCR. In the authors' own workflow: Within the assay, amplification of reference gene primers was used to estimate how many nucleated cells each sample contained. Sequence reads were collapsed and filtered to measure the absolute abundance of every unique TCRbeta CDR3 rearrangement. Productive Simpson clonality was computed per sample as the square root of Simpson's diversity index over productive rearrangements. Imported from immuneACCESS, the table was reduced by TCRdb to in-frame sequences with V and J called. These copies leave out some clones; in studies compared against another copy, an unresolved V gene accounts for under half, and the cause of the remainder is not known. That table gives V, J and clone size, and the DNA gave D and trimming. Recorded for this sample are roughly 92,000 clones; around 87% of them occurred a single time. The ten top clones hold 4.5% to 5.5% of the sample.

V is pruned by 6 bases and J by 2 bases, leaving 15 bases of the junction without a gene match. The CDR3 holds 17 amino acids from the cysteine to the phenylalanine. Only the CDR3 part of the read is kept: 51 bases, read in frame from the first base. The germline V gene (reference sequence) gives CDR1 as PRHDT and CDR2 as FYEKMQ. The specimen was peripheral blood. The origin of this receptor is a woman aged 80 or over with acute or convalescent COVID-19. The chain is assembled from TRBV13 and TRBJ2-5; 7 central nucleotides agree with TRBD1. The CDR3 amino acid sequence is: CASRRSVAQGVQETQYF. The DNA sequence is TGTGCCAGCAGAAGGTCCGTAGCGCAGGGGGTTCAAGAGACCCAGTACTTC.